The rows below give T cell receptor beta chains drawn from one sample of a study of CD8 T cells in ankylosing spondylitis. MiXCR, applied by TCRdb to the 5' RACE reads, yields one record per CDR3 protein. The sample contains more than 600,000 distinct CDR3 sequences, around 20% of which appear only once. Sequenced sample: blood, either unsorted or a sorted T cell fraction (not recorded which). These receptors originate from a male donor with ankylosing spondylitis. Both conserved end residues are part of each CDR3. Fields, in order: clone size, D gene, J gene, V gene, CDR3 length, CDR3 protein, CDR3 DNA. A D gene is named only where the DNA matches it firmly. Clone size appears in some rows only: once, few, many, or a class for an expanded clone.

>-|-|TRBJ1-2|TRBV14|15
CASSLTGTSPYGYTF
TGTGCCAGCAGCTTAACCGGGACTTCTCCTTACGGCTACACCTTC
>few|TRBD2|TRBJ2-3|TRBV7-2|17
CASSLGLAGVRTDTQYF
TGTGCCAGCAGCTTAGGCCTAGCGGGAGTTCGCACAGATACGCAGTATTTT
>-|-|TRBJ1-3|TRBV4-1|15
CASSQGPHSGNTIYF
TGCGCCAGCAGCCAAGGGCCGCACTCTGGAAACACCATATATTTT
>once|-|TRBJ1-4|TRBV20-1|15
CSARGGGRPNEKLFF
TGCAGTGCTAGGGGCGGGGGGAGGCCGAATGAAAAACTGTTTTTT
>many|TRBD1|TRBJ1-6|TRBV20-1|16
CSAGGGRGLDNSPLHF
TGCAGTGCTGGGGGGGGCAGGGGGTTGGATAATTCACCCCTCCACTTT
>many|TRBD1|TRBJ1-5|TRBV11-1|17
CASSLSTNRGGNQPQHF
TGTGCCAGCAGCCTGTCCACTAACAGGGGCGGCAATCAGCCCCAGCATTTT
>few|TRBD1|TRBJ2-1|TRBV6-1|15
CASSADRGAYNEQFF
TGTGCCAGCAGTGCGGACAGGGGAGCCTACAATGAGCAGTTCTTC
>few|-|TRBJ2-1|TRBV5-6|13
CASSLTYTNEQFF
TGTGCCAGCAGCTTGACCTACACCAATGAGCAGTTCTTC
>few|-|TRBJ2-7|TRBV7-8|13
CASSSYPGNEQYF
TGTGCCAGCAGCTCATACCCGGGGAACGAGCAGTACTTC
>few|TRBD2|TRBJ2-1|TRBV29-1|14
CSGHSGRKGNEQFF
TGCAGCGGGCACAGCGGGAGGAAAGGCAATGAGCAGTTCTTC
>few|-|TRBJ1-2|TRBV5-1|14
CASSTDGPNYGYTF
TGCGCCAGCAGCACGGACGGGCCTAACTATGGCTACACCTTC
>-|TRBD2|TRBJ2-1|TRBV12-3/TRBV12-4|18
CASSLGASGRPLGNEQFF
TGTGCCAGCAGTTTAGGTGCTAGCGGGAGGCCCTTGGGGAATGAGCAGTTCTTC
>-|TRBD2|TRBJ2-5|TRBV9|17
CASSTGRLAGAQETQYF
TGTGCCAGCAGCACAGGCCGACTAGCGGGGGCCCAAGAGACCCAGTACTTC
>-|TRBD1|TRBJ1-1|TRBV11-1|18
CASSLFRVNRGSKTEAFF
TGTGCCAGCAGCTTATTTCGGGTAAACAGGGGTTCTAAGACTGAAGCTTTCTTT
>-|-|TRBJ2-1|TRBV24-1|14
CATAPLGESDEQFF
TGTGCCACCGCCCCTCTGGGGGAAAGCGATGAGCAGTTCTTC
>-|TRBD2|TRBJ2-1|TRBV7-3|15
CASSHTSGPYNEQFF
TGTGCCAGCAGCCACACTAGCGGGCCCTACAATGAGCAGTTCTTC
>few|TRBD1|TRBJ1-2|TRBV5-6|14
CASSKGQGGYGYTF
TGTGCCAGCAGCAAGGGACAGGGTGGCTATGGCTACACCTTC
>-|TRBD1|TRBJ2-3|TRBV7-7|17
CASSLASPGQDTDTQYF
TGTGCCAGCAGCTTAGCGTCTCCGGGACAGGACACAGATACGCAGTATTTT
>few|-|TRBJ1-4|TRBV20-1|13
CSASLGANEKLFF
TGCAGTGCTAGTCTTGGGGCGAATGAAAAACTGTTTTTT
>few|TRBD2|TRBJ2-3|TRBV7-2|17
CASSSGLAGGSTDTQYF
TGTGCCAGCAGCTCGGGACTAGCGGGGGGAAGCACAGATACGCAGTATTTT
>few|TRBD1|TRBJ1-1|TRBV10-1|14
CASRRGREDTEAFF
TGCGCCAGCAGAAGGGGGCGAGAGGACACTGAAGCTTTCTTT
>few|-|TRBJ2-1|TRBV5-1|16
CASSFRTTGVSNEQFF
TGCGCCAGCAGCTTCCGGACTACGGGAGTTAGCAATGAGCAGTTCTTC
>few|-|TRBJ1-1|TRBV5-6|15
CASSLDWGRGGEAFF
TGTGCCAGCAGCTTGGATTGGGGACGGGGAGGTGAAGCTTTCTTT
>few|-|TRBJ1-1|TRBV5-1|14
CASSAAGLNTEAFF
TGCGCCAGCAGCGCGGCAGGCCTGAACACTGAAGCTTTCTTT
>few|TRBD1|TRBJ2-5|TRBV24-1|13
CATSRQGAETQYF
TGTGCCACCAGCCGACAGGGGGCCGAGACCCAGTACTTC
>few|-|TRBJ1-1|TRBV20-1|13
CSARGGGAWEAFF
TGCAGTGCTAGGGGAGGGGGGGCTTGGGAAGCTTTCTTT
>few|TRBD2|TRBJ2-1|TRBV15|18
CATSRGPLNERGYNEQFF
TGTGCCACCAGCAGAGGCCCCCTCAATGAGCGGGGTTACAATGAGCAGTTCTTC
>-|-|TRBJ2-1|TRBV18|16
CASSPAQGVSYNEQFF
TGTGCCAGCTCACCAGCACAGGGTGTCTCCTACAATGAGCAGTTCTTC
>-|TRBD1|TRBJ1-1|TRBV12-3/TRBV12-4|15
CASSLAAGGDTEAFF
TGTGCCAGCAGTTTAGCGGCAGGGGGGGACACTGAAGCTTTCTTT
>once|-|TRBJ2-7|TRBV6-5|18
CASSYAAVGGAFRYEQYF
TGTGCCAGCAGTTACGCCGCCGTTGGTGGCGCATTCCGCTACGAGCAGTACTTC
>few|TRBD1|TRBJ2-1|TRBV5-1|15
CASSSPGQGGNEQFF
TGCGCCAGCAGCTCGCCGGGACAGGGTGGGAATGAGCAGTTCTTC
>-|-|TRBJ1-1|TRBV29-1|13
CSVLREEVTEAFF
TGCAGCGTTTTAAGGGAAGAGGTCACTGAAGCTTTCTTT
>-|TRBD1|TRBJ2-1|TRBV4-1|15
CASQGDRASYNEQFF
TGCGCCAGCCAGGGGGACAGGGCGTCCTACAATGAGCAGTTCTTC
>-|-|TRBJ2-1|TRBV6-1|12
CATDPRTNEQFF
TGTGCCACCGACCCCCGAACAAATGAGCAGTTCTTC
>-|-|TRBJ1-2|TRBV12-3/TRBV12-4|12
CASSFRYYGYTF
TGTGCCAGCAGTTTTCGTTACTATGGCTACACCTTC
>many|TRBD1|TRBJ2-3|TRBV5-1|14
CASGTGDETDTQYF
TGCGCCAGCGGAACAGGGGATGAGACAGATACGCAGTATTTT
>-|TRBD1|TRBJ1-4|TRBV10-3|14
CAISEGQGAEKLFF
TGTGCCATCAGTGAGGGGCAGGGGGCCGAAAAACTGTTTTTT
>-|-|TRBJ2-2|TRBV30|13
CAWNGGGIGELFF
TGTGCCTGGAATGGAGGGGGGATCGGGGAGCTGTTTTTT
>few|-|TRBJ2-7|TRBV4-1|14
CASSQQGSPYEQYF
TGCGCCAGCAGCCAACAGGGGAGCCCCTACGAGCAGTACTTC
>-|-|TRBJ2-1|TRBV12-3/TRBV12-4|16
CASSRPGRSSYNEQFF
TGTGCCAGCAGCCGCCCGGGACGCAGCTCCTACAATGAGCAGTTCTTC
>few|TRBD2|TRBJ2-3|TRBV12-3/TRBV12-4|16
CASSPRLAYITDTQYF
TGTGCCAGCAGTCCGCGACTAGCGTATATCACAGATACGCAGTATTTT
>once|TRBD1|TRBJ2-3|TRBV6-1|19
CASTPGLTGARSPTDTQYF
TGTGCCAGCACCCCGGGGCTTACAGGGGCTAGGTCCCCCACAGATACGCAGTATTTT
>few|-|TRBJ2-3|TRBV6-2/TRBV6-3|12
CASSPVTDTQYF
TGTGCCAGCAGTCCAGTGACAGATACGCAGTATTTT
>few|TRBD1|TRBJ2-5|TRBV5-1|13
CASSTTGTETQYF
TGCGCCAGCAGCACGACAGGGACGGAGACCCAGTACTTC
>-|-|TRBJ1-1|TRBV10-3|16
CAISESKGQGNTEAFF
TGTGCCATCAGTGAGTCGAAGGGGCAGGGTAACACTGAAGCTTTCTTT
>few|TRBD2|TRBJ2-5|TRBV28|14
CASSLSGRGETQYF
TGTGCCAGCAGTTTAAGCGGGAGAGGGGAGACCCAGTACTTC
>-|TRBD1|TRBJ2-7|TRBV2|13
CASTQQGAYEQYF
TGTGCCAGCACCCAACAGGGGGCCTACGAGCAGTACTTC
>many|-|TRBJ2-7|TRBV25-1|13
CASSEPQGYEQYF
TGTGCCAGCAGTGAACCTCAAGGCTACGAGCAGTACTTC
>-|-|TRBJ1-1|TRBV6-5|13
CASSSAFGGDTFF
TGTGCCAGCAGTTCGGCCTTTGGAGGTGATACTTTCTTT
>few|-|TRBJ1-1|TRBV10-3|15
CAIRQPGRQNTEAFF
TGTGCCATCAGGCAACCGGGACGCCAGAACACTGAAGCTTTCTTT
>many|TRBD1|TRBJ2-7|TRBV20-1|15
CSAHTGTGKSYEQYF
TGCAGTGCTCATACCGGGACAGGCAAGTCCTACGAGCAGTACTTC
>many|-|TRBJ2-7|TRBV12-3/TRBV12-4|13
CASSFSRDTEQYF
TGTGCCAGCAGTTTTTCGCGGGACACCGAGCAGTACTTC
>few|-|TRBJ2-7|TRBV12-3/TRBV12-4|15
CASSLNSAAAYEQYF
TGTGCCAGCAGTTTAAATTCGGCGGCCGCCTACGAGCAGTACTTC
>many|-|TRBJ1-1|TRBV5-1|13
CASSLETNTEAFF
TGCGCCAGCAGCTTGGAAACCAACACTGAAGCTTTCTTT